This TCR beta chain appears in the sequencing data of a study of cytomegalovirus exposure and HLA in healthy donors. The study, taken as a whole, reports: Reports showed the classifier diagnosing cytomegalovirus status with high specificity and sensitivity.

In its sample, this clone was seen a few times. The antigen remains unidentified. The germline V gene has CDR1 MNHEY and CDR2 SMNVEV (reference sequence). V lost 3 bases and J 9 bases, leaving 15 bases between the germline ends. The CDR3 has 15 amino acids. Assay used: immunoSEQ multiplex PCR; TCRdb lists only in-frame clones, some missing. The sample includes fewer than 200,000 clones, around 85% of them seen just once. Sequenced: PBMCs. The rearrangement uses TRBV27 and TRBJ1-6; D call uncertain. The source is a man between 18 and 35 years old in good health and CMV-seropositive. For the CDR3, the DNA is TGTGCCAGCAGTTTTCAGGCGTCGCAGAGTTCACCCCTCCACTTT. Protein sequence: CASSFQASQSSPLHF.